This TCR beta chain was identified during a study of a mutant IDH1 vaccine in newly diagnosed glioma. The wider study: The patients were given eight vaccinations, one each in weeks 1, 3, 5, 7, 11, 15, 19 and 23. Onset of vaccination occurred 4-6 weeks following radiotherapy alone, or with temozolomide cycles. Previous care, which was radiotherapy, temozolomide, or both, most often involved both.

Time point specified: week 5, during vaccination. Each dose delivered 300 ug of mutant IDH1 20-mer peptide subcutaneously with imiquimod. This CDR3 region has 16 residues. With 3 bases removed from V and 1 base from J, the gap between germline ends came to 14 bases. Germline loops: CDR1 SGHRS, CDR2 YFSETQ. Comment on this clone: Its matching antigen is unknown.

TCRdb's copy holds only in-frame clones and misses some; the assay was immunoSEQ multiplex PCR. This sample has around 56,000 clones, with around 81% found just once. The source is a man aged 30 to 39 with glioma. The chain employs TRBV5-1 and TRBJ1-3; maybe TRBD1 (6 bases). The sample here was PBMCs, taken from a glioma patient whose treatment included an IDH1 peptide vaccine. This chain's CDR3 is CASSSGGTTSGNTIYF. The DNA for the CDR3 is TGCGCCAGCAGCTCGGGGGGCACTACTTCTGGAAACACCATATATTTT.